This TCR beta chain was retrieved from a study of blood T cell repertoires in COVID-19. Overall study: In each case, the material was cDNA or gDNA derived from T cells, B-cell-depleted T cells, or PBMCs.

Participants were aged roughly 18 to 89 years, lived in 20 to 30 US areas, and enrolled virtually. The CDR3 is made up of 15 amino acids. CDR1 GTSNPN and CDR2 SVGIG come from the germline V gene (reference sequence). V shed 3 bases and J 8 bases; nucleotides not matched to a gene: 12. TCRdb's copy holds only in-frame clones and misses some; the assay was immunoSEQ multiplex PCR. The sample has 15,000 to 20,000 clones, 88% seen once. Sequenced material: PBMCs or T cells enriched from blood (not recorded which). The TCR was taken from a woman in her thirties who had recovered from COVID-19. This chain uses TRBV30 with TRBJ2-2, with 7 positions matching TRBD1. The CDR3 here is CAWRGQATLEGELFF. CDR3 in DNA: TGTGCCTGGAGAGGACAGGCGACTCTGGAAGGGGAGCTGTTTTTT.